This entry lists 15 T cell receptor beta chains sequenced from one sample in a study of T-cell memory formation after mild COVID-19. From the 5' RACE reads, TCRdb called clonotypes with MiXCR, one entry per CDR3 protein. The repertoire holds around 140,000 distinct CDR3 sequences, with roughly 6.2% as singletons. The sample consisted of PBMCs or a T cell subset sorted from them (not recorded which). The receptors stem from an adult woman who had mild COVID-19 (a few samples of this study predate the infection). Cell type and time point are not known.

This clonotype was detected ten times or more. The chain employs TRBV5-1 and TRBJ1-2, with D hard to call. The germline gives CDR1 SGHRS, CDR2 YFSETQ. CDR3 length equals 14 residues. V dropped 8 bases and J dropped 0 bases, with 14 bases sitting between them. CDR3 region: CASTGSTTNYGYTF. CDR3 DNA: TGCGCCAGTACTGGGAGTACTACTAACTATGGCTACACCTTC.

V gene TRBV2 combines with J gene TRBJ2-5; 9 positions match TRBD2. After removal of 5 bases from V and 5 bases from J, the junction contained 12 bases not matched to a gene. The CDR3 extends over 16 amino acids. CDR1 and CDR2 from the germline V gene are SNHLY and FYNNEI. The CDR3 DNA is TGTGCCAGCAGTCGGAGTGCGGCTAGCGGGACGGAGACCCAGTACTTC. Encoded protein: CASSRSAASGTETQYF.

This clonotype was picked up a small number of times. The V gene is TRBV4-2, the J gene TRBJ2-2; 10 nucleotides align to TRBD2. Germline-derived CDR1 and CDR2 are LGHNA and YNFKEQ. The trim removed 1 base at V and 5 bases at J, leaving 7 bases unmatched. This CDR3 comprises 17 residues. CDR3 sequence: CASSQALAGVTTGELFF. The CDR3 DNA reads TGTGCCAGCAGCCAAGCCCTAGCGGGAGTTACGACCGGGGAGCTGTTTTTT.

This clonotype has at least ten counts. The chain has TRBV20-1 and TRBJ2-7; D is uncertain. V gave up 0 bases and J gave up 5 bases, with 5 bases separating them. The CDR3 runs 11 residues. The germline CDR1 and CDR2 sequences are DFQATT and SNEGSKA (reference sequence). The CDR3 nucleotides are TGCAGTGCTAGAGATCTCCACGAGCAGTACTTC. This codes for CSARDLHEQYF.

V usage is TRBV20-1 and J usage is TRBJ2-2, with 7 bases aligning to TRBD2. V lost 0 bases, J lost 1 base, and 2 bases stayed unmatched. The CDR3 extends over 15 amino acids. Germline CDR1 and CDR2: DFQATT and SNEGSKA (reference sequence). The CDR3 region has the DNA TGCAGTGCTAGAGATCCGGGGGGGAACACCGGGGAGCTGTTTTTT. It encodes CSARDPGGNTGELFF.

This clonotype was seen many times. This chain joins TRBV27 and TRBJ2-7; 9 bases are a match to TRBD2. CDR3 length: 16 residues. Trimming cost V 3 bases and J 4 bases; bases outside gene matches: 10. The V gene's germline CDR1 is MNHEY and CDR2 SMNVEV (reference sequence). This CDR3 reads CASSFGVGGGAYEQYF. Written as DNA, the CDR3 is TGTGCCAGCAGTTTCGGCGTGGGCGGGGGGGCGTACGAGCAGTACTTC.

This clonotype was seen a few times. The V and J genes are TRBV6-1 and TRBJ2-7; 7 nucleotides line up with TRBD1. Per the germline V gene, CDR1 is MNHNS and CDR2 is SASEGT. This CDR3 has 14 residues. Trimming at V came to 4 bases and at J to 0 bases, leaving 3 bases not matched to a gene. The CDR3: CASSANRGSYEQYF. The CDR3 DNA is TGTGCCAGCAGTGCCAACAGGGGCTCCTACGAGCAGTACTTC.

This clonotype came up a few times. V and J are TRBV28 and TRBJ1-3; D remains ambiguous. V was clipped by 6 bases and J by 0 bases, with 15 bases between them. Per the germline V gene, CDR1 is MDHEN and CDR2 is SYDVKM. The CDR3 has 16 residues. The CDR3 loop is CASSRASMVSGNTIYF. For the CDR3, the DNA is TGTGCCAGCAGCCGGGCCTCTATGGTCTCTGGAAACACCATATATTTT.

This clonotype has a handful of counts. The CDR3 loop is CASSSRTGGKSPLHF. In nucleotides, the CDR3 is TGCGCCAGCAGCTCCCGAACAGGGGGCAAGTCACCCCTCCACTTT. The chain links TRBV5-1 to TRBJ1-6; 9 bases agree with TRBD1. J gave up 10 bases and V 3 bases, and 8 bases lay outside the gene matches. The V gene's germline CDR1 is SGHRS and CDR2 YFSETQ. The CDR3 length is 15 residues.

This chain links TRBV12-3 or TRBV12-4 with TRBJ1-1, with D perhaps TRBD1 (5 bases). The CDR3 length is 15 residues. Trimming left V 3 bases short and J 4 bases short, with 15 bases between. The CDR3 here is CASSFLGSGLTEAFF. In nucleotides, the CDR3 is TGTGCCAGCAGTTTTCTGGGGTCGGGGCTCACTGAAGCTTTCTTT.

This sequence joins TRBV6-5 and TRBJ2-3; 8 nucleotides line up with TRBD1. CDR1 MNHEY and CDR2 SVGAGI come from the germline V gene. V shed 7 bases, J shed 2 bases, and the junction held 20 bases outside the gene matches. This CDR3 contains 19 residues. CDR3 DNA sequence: TGTGCCAGCATGGCCTTCGTCCGGACAGGGAGAGGGGCCACAGATACGCAGTATTTT. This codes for CASMAFVRTGRGATDTQYF.

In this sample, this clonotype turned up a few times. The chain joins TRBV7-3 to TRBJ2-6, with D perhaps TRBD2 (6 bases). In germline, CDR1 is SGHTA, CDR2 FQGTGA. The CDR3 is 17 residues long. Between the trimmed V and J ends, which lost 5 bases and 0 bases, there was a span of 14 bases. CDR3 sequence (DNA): TGTGCCAGCAGCGCGCCGGGACTGATCTCTGGGGCCAACGTCCTGACTTTC. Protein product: CASSAPGLISGANVLTF. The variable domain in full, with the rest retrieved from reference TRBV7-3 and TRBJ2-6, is GAGVSQTPSNKVTEKGKYVELRCDPISGHTALYWYRQSLGQGPEFLIYFQGTGAADDSGLPNDRFFAVRPEGSVSTLKIQRTERGDSAVYLCASSAPGLISGANVLTFGAGSRLTVL.

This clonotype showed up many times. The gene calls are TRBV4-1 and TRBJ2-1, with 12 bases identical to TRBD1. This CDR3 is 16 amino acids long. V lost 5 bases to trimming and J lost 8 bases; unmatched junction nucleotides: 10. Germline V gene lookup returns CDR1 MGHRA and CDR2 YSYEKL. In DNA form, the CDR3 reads TGCGCCAGCAGCGCAGCAGGGACAGGGGGCTGGGATGAGCAGTTCTTC. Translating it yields CASSAAGTGGWDEQFF.

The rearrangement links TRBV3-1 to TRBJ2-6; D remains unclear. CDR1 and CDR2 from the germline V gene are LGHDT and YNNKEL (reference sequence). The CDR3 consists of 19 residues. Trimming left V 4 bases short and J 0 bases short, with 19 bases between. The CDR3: CASSRFLGRRSSGANVLTF. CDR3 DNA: TGTGCCAGCAGCCGATTCCTTGGACGTCGGAGCTCTGGGGCCAACGTCCTGACTTTC.

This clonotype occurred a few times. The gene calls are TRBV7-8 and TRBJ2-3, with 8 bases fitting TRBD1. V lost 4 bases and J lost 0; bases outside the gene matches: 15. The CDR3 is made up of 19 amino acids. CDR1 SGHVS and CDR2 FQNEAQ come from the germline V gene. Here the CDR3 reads CASSYWRRTGYESTDTQYF. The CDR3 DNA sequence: TGTGCCAGCAGCTATTGGCGCCGGACAGGGTACGAGAGCACAGATACGCAGTATTTT.